The 24 T cell receptor beta chains reported below all come from one sample, sequenced in a study of vaccination effects on CD4 cells after COVID-19. These receptors' antigens are unknown. TCRdb keeps only in-frame clones here, not all; method: immunoSEQ multiplex PCR. The sample consists of about 54,000 clones, roughly 80% of them appearing once. Expansion of antigen-specific CD4+ T cells with viral peptide pools was carried out by the ViraFEST assay before sequencing. Culture proceeded for 10 days, and CD4+ T cells were then isolated. The sample in question was CD4+ T cells from PBMCs cultured with HCoV-229E spike peptides, obtained before COVID-19 vaccination. All receptors come from a human donor who received a COVID-19 vaccine.

The chain combines TRBV10-1 with TRBJ2-7; weak D call: TRBD2 (5 bases). Germline V lookup: CDR1 WNHNN, CDR2 SYGVQD (reference sequence). Between the trimmed V and J ends, which lost 6 bases and 2 bases, there was a span of 5 bases. The CDR3 covers 11 residues. The CDR3 reads CASSGTYEQYV. The DNA of the CDR3 is TGCGCCAGCAGCGGGACCTACGAGCAGTACGTC.

The chain couples TRBV9 to TRBJ1-1; possible D gene TRBD1, 5 bases. V lost 5 bases and J 0 bases, leaving 11 bases between the germline ends. The CDR3 sequence is 14 residues long. Per germline, CDR1 SGDLS and CDR2 YYNGEE. In nucleotides, the CDR3 is TGTGCCAGCAGTTGGGGGGGAATGAACACTGAAGCTTTCTTT. This translates into CASSWGGMNTEAFF. The full variable domain, its missing parts supplied by reference TRBV9 and TRBJ1-1, is DSGVTQTPKHLITATGQRVTLRCSPRSGDLSVYWYQQSLDQGLQFLIQYYNGEERAKGNILERFSAQQFPDLHSELNLSSLELGDSALYFCASSWGGMNTEAFFGQGTRLTVV.

The chain recombines TRBV18 with TRBJ2-2; D call uncertain. Germline CDR1 is KGHSH and CDR2 is LQKENI. Trimming stripped 1 base from V and 7 bases from J, with 1 base between. The CDR3 has 11 amino acids. The CDR3 loop reads CASSPLGELFF. In DNA form, the CDR3 reads TGTGCCAGCTCACCACTCGGGGAGCTGTTTTTT.

This chain connects TRBV11-3 to TRBJ2-2; the match to TRBD2 covers 8 bases. This CDR3 is built from 15 residues. V shed 3 bases, J shed 7 bases, and the junction held 7 bases outside the gene matches. Germline CDR1 and CDR2: SGHNT and YENEEA. The CDR3 bases are TGTGCCAGCAGCTTCCTAAGCGGGGGCGGCGGGGAGCTGTTTTTT. Protein: CASSFLSGGGGELFF. Full variable domain (outside the CDR3, taken from reference TRBV11-3 and TRBJ2-2): EAGVVQSPRYKIIEKKQPVAFWCNPISGHNTLYWYLQNLGQGPELLIRYENEEAVDDSQLPKDRFSAERLKGVDSTLKIQPAELGDSAVYLCASSFLSGGGGELFFGEGSRLTVL.

The chain employs TRBV7-3 and TRBJ2-5; D is undetermined. Germline lookup yields CDR1 SGHTA and CDR2 FQGTGA. The germline V and J ends were trimmed by 5 bases and 0 bases, with 4 bases remaining between them. The CDR3 consists of 12 residues. CDR3 protein: CASSPYQETQYF. CDR3 in DNA: TGTGCCAGCAGCCCGTACCAAGAGACCCAGTACTTC.

The gene calls are TRBV2 and TRBJ2-1; D uncertain. The germline V and J ends were trimmed by 1 base and 0 bases, with 7 bases remaining between them. Germline CDR1 is SNHLY and CDR2 is FYNNEI. The CDR3 consists of 15 residues. CDR3 loop: CASSEGSSSYNEQFF. CDR3 DNA: TGTGCCAGCAGTGAAGGCAGTAGCTCCTACAATGAGCAGTTCTTC.

In DNA form, the CDR3 reads TGTGCCAGCCCGAGTTTGGGACTTAGCACAGATACGCAGTATTTT. Translating gives CASPSLGLSTDTQYF. The V call is TRBV5-8, the J call TRBJ2-3; D possibly corresponds to TRBD2 (6 bases). V was shortened by 7 bases and J by 0 bases, with 15 bases between the two germline ends. Germline CDR1 SGHTS, CDR2 YDEGEE. The CDR3 loop spans 15 amino acids.

The chain recombines TRBV19 with TRBJ2-2; D is undetermined. Germline-derived CDR1 and CDR2 are LNHDA and SQIVND (reference sequence). Trimming removed 2 bases at V and 4 bases at J, with 14 bases between. The CDR3 runs to 16 residues. CDR3 nucleotides: TGTGCCAGTAGTATAACGCAGAACACCGCCACCGGGGAGCTGTTTTTT. Protein sequence: CASSITQNTATGELFF.

The chain couples TRBV4-1 to TRBJ2-5, with TRBD2 matching over 13 bases. With V trimmed by 4 bases and J by 4 bases, 15 bases remained unmatched. CDR1 and CDR2 (germline): MGHRA, YSYEKL. This CDR3 has 19 amino acids. The CDR3 reads CASSRVPTSGGASTETQYF. The CDR3 nucleotides are TGCGCCAGCAGCCGAGTGCCAACTAGCGGGGGGGCTTCTACAGAGACCCAGTACTTC.

The chain links TRBV7-2 to TRBJ2-7; 7 bases are a match to TRBD2. Germline values: CDR1 SGHTA, CDR2 FQGNSA. This CDR3 spans 14 amino acids. V lost 3 bases, J lost 4 bases, and 6 bases stayed unmatched. Written as DNA, the CDR3 is TGTGCCAGCAGCTTGGATGGGGGGGAATACGAGCAGTACGTC. It is translated as CASSLDGGEYEQYV.

This clone turned up a few times. The chain combines TRBV4-1 with TRBJ1-5; possible D gene TRBD1, 5 bases. Trimming took off 3 bases at V and 10 bases at J, with 16 bases between the two ends. The CDR3 has 14 amino acids. The germline V gene encodes CDR1 MGHRA and CDR2 YSYEKL. CDR3 protein: CASSQSTAEKPQHF. DNA of the CDR3: TGCGCCAGCAGCCAGTCGACAGCGGAAAAACCCCAGCATTTT.

The genes are TRBV29-1 and TRBJ1-4, with 7 bases matching TRBD1. Germline-derived CDR1 and CDR2 are SQVTM and ANQGSEA. Trimming removed 5 bases from V and 1 base from J; junction bases left unmatched: 7. The CDR3 has 15 amino acids. The CDR3 loop is CSVQEGARTNEKLFF. The CDR3 DNA is TGCAGCGTTCAGGAGGGGGCGCGAACTAATGAAAAACTGTTTTTT.

The V gene is TRBV5-1, the J gene TRBJ2-1; D possibly uses TRBD1 or TRBD2 (5 bases each). V was pared by 4 bases and J by 8 bases, with 16 bases between. This CDR3 is 14 amino acids long. The germline CDR1 and CDR2 sequences are SGHRS and YFSETQ. CDR3 in amino acids: CASSPGTASHEQFF. CDR3 nucleotides: TGCGCCAGCAGCCCCGGGACGGCGTCCCATGAGCAGTTCTTC.

J is TRBJ2-7 and V is TRBV14; D perhaps matches TRBD1 (5 bases). The CDR3 runs 16 residues. V shed 3 bases and J shed 6 bases, with 21 bases lying between them. Germline V gene data show CDR1 as SGHDN and CDR2 as FVKESK. The CDR3 loop is CASSQLGVTPKVEQYV. The CDR3 DNA reads as TGTGCCAGCAGCCAGCTAGGGGTGACCCCGAAGGTCGAGCAGTACGTC.

The V gene is TRBV19, the J gene TRBJ2-3, with 7 bases matching TRBD2. The CDR3 is made up of 14 amino acids. Unmatched junction bases numbered 3, after V lost 3 bases and J lost 3 bases. Germline CDR1 is LNHDA and CDR2 is SQIVND (reference sequence). In DNA, the CDR3 is TGTGCCAGTAGTATGCCGGGACTAACAGATACGCAGTATTTT. This codes for CASSMPGLTDTQYF.

The CDR3 DNA is TGTGCCAGCAGCCTACAGGGGGCCGCTGAAGCTTTCTTT. Translated, it gives CASSLQGAAEAFF. The chain combines TRBV11-2 with TRBJ1-1; 9 bases map to TRBD1. The CDR3 consists of 13 residues. V dropped 5 bases and J dropped 6; count of bases not matched to a gene: 4. Germline CDR1 SGHAT, CDR2 FQNNGV.

The chain uses TRBV7-9 and TRBJ1-4; 7 bases are shared with TRBD1. This CDR3 is 16 amino acids long. Germline CDR1 SEHNR, CDR2 FQNEAQ (reference sequence). Trimming at V came to 2 bases and at J to 4 bases, leaving 7 bases not matched to a gene. CDR3 in DNA: TGTGCCAGCAGCTTACAAGGGACAGCGAGTAATGAAAAACTGTTTTTT. It encodes CASSLQGTASNEKLFF.

This chain uses TRBV18 with TRBJ2-6, with D perhaps matching TRBD1 (6 bases). Germline V gene lookup returns CDR1 KGHSH and CDR2 LQKENI. The CDR3 is 17 amino acids. The V end was cut by 3 bases, the J end by 0 bases, with 12 bases between. The CDR3 sequence is CASSPPRGTSGANVLTF. In nucleotides, the CDR3 is TGTGCCAGCTCACCTCCCAGGGGCACCTCTGGGGCCAACGTCCTGACTTTC. The entire variable domain, with the rest obtained from reference TRBV18 and TRBJ2-6, is as follows: NAGVMQNPRHLVRRRGQEARLRCSPMKGHSHVYWYRQLPEEGLKFMVYLQKENIIDESGMPKERFSAEFPKEGPSILRIQQVVRGDSAAYFCASSPPRGTSGANVLTFGAGSRLTVL.

The J gene is TRBJ2-4, the V gene TRBV25-1; possibly TRBD2 for D (6 bases). The CDR3 totals 16 residues. Trimming left V 3 bases short and J 3 bases short, with 15 bases between. Germline V gives CDR1 MGHDK, CDR2 SYGVNS. This CDR3 is CASSDPTAEGKNIQYF. The CDR3, as DNA: TGTGCCAGCAGTGATCCCACAGCGGAGGGCAAAAACATTCAGTACTTC. The full variable domain, in which reference TRBV25-1 and TRBJ2-4 provide the parts outside the CDR3, is EADIYQTPRYLVIGTGKKITLECSQTMGHDKMYWYQQDPGMELHLIHYSYGVNSTEKGDLSSESTVSRIRTEHFPLTLESARPSHTSQYLCASSDPTAEGKNIQYFGAGTRLSVL.

In its sample, this clone was seen a few times. The V call is TRBV5-6, the J call TRBJ2-2; no reliable D call. V lost 4 bases and J 2 bases, leaving 3 bases between the germline ends. Germline CDR1 reads SGHDT; CDR2 reads YYEEEE. CDR3 length: 12 amino acids. The chain's CDR3 is CASSPNTGELFF. The CDR3 DNA sequence: TGTGCCAGCAGCCCCAACACCGGGGAGCTGTTTTTT.

The chain has TRBV28 and TRBJ1-1, with 8 bases matching TRBD1. The CDR3 runs 14 residues. V was clipped by 7 bases and J by 5 bases; unmatched bases: 9. Germline V CDR1 and CDR2: MDHEN, SYDVKM. CDR3 in DNA: TGTGCCAGCAAGGGAGGACAGGGATGGACTGAAGCTTTCTTT. This encodes CASKGGQGWTEAFF.

In its sample, this clone was seen a few times. This chain joins TRBV5-1 and TRBJ2-2; tentatively, D is TRBD1 (7 bases). Trimming removed 0 bases from V and 1 base from J, with 13 bases in between. Germline V gene data show CDR1 as SGHRS and CDR2 as YFSETQ. This CDR3 comprises 17 residues. This CDR3 reads CASSLVPQGGNTGELFF. The CDR3 DNA reads as TGCGCCAGCAGCTTGGTGCCCCAGGGGGGGAACACCGGGGAGCTGTTTTTT.

V usage is TRBV29-1 and J usage is TRBJ1-1; TRBD1 matches at 8 bases. CDR1 is SQVTM and CDR2 is ANQGSEA in the germline V gene. V trimming: 6 bases; J trimming: 4 bases; junction bases outside the gene matches: 4. The CDR3 has 12 residues. The CDR3 region has the DNA TGCAGCGTGGCAGGGGGCGCCACTGAAGCTTTCTTT. It encodes CSVAGGATEAFF.

The chain has TRBV2 and TRBJ1-1; 7 nucleotides align to TRBD1. V gave up 6 bases and J gave up 5 bases; unmatched junction bases: 6. CDR1 is SNHLY and CDR2 is FYNNEI in the germline V gene. The CDR3 is 13 residues long. This CDR3 is CASRSTGLTEAFF. The CDR3 region has the DNA TGTGCCAGCAGGTCGACAGGGTTGACTGAAGCTTTCTTT.